Detailed here is one T cell receptor beta chain. Between the trimmed V and J ends, which lost 6 bases and 3 bases, there was a span of 17 bases. In germline, CDR1 is KGHSH, CDR2 LQKENI. This CDR3 spans 16 amino acids. In the original processing: Reference gene primer amplification gave estimated nucleated cell counts. The assay was immunoSEQ multiplex PCR, and TCRdb's table has in-frame clones only and misses some. That table gives V, J and clone size, and the DNA gave D and trimming. This repertoire shows about 150,000 clones, roughly 80% found once; its top ten account for more than 11%. The data were obtained in a study of blood T cell repertoires in COVID-19. Study details: Both acute and convalescent COVID-19 samples were obtained from the United States, Italy and Spain. T cells, B-cell-depleted T cells, or PBMCs supplied cDNA or gDNA.

This sequence was found in an elderly woman with acute or convalescent COVID-19. The rearrangement uses TRBV18 and TRBJ2-2; possible D gene TRBD1, 5 bases. The sample consisted of peripheral blood. The CDR3 region is CASSPQGGSYTGELFF. CDR3 bases: TGTGCCAGCTCCCCCCAGGGCGGTTCTTACACCGGGGAGCTGTTTTTT.